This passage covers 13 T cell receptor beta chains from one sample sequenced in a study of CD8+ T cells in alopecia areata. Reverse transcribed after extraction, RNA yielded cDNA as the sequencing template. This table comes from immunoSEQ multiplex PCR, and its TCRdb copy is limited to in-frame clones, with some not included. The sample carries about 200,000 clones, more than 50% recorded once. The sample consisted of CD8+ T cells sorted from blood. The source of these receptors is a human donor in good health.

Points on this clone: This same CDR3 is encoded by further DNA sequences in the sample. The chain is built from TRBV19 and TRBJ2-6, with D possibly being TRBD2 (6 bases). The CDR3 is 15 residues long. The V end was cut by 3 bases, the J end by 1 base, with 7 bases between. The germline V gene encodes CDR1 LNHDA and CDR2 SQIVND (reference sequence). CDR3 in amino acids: CASSIGGSGANVLTF. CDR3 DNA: TGTGCCAGTAGTATTGGGGGGTCTGGGGCCAACGTCCTGACTTTC.

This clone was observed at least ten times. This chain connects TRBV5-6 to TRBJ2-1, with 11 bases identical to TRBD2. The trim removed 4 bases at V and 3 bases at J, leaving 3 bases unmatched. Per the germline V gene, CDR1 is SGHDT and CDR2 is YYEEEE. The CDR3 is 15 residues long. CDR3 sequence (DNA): TGTGCCAGCAGCGTAGCGGGGGGGTTCTACAATGAGCAGTTCTTC. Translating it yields CASSVAGGFYNEQFF.

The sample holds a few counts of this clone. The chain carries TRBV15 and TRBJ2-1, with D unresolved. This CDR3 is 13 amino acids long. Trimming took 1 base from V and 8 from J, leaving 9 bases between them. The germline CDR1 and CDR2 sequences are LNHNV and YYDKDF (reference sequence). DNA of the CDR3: TGTGCCACCAGCAGAGTTGGGGATGATGAGCAGTTCTTC. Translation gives CATSRVGDDEQFF.

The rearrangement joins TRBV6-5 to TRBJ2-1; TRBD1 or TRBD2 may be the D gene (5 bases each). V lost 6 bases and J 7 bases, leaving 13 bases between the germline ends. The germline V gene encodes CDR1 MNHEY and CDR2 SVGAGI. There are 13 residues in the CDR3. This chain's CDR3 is CASSHGAGNEQFF. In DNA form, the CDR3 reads TGTGCCAGCAGCCACGGGGCTGGGAATGAGCAGTTCTTC.

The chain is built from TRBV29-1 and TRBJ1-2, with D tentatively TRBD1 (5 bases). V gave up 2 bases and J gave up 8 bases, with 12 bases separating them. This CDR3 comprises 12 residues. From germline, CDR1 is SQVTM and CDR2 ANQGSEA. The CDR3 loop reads CSVEPQGSGYTF. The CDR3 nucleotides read TGCAGCGTTGAACCCCAGGGTTCCGGCTACACCTTC.

The CDR3 region has the DNA TGTGCCACCAGCAGGACAGTTTCTAGCACAGATACGCAGTATTTT. It specifies CATSRTVSSTDTQYF. The chain recombines TRBV15 with TRBJ2-3; maybe TRBD1 (5 bases). The CDR3 contains 15 residues. Germline values: CDR1 LNHNV, CDR2 YYDKDF (reference sequence). The V and J ends lost 3 bases and 0 bases respectively, with 10 bases between them.

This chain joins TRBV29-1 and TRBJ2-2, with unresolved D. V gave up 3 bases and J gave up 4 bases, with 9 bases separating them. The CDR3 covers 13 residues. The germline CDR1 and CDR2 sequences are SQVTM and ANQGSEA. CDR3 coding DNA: TGCAGCGTTGACGAGGTCGGCACCGGGGAGCTGTTTTTT. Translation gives CSVDEVGTGELFF.

CDR3 residues: CASTPRGTGNTGELFF. In nucleotides, the CDR3 is TGTGCCAGTACCCCGAGGGGGACAGGGAACACCGGGGAGCTGTTTTTT. The rearrangement links TRBV19 to TRBJ2-2; 8 bases match TRBD1. The germline gives CDR1 LNHDA, CDR2 SQIVND (reference sequence). After removal of 7 bases from V and 1 base from J, the junction contained 8 bases not matched to a gene. The CDR3 contains 16 residues.

CDR3: CASSPQGDGTDTQYF. As DNA, the CDR3 is TGTGCCAGCAGCCCTCAGGGAGATGGCACAGATACGCAGTATTTT. The chain couples TRBV9 to TRBJ2-3; either TRBD1 or TRBD2 may fit D (5 bases each). V was trimmed by 4 bases and J by 1 base, leaving 13 bases between them. The length of the CDR3 is 15 residues. Looked up from germline, CDR1 is SGDLS and CDR2 is YYNGEE.

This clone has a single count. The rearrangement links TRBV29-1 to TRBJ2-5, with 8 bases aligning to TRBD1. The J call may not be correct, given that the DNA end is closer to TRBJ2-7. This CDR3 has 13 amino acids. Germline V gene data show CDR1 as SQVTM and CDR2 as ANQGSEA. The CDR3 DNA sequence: TGCAGCGTTGTGGGACAGGACTCCTACGAGCAGTACTTC. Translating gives CSVVGQDSYEQYF.

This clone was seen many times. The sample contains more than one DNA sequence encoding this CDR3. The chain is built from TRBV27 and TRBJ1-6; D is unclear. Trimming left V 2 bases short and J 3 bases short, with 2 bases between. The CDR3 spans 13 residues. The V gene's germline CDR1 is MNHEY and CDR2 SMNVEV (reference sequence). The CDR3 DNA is TGTGCCAGCAGTTTAGGCTATAATTCACCCCTCCACTTT. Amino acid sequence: CASSLGYNSPLHF.

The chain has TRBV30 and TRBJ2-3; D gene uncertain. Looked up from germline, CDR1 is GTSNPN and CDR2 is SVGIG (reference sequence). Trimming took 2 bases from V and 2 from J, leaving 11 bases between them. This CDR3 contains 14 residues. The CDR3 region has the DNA TGTGCCTGGAGTTCTATGCTAACCACAGATACGCAGTATTTT. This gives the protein CAWSSMLTTDTQYF. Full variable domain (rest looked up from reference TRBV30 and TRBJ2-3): SQTIHQWPATLVQPVGSPLSLECTVEGTSNPNLYWYRQAAGRGLQLLFYSVGIGQISSEVPQNLSASRPQDRQFILSSKKLLLSDSGFYLCAWSSMLTTDTQYFGPGTRLTVL.

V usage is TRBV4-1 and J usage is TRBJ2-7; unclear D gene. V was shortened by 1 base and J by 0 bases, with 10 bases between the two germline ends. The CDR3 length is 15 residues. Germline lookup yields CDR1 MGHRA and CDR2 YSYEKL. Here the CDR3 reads CASSQGFPGSYEQYF. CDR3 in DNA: TGCGCCAGCAGCCAAGGGTTCCCGGGCTCCTACGAGCAGTACTTC.